The present T cell receptor beta chain was sequenced within a study of control samples from healthy donors and cancer patients. CDR3 length equals 13 residues. Trimming cost V 1 base and J 5 bases, with 8 bases left between them. Germline V gene data show CDR1 as MNHNS and CDR2 as SASEGT. TCRdb keeps only in-frame clones here, not all; method: immunoSEQ multiplex PCR. The sample holds approximately 130,000 clones, over 75% seen once. This rearrangement joins TRBV6-1 to TRBJ1-2, with D possibly matching TRBD1 (5 bases). The sequence came from a man aged 35-49 years in good health. The sequenced sample was blood. CDR3 loop: CASSEGEGYGYTF. CDR3 coding DNA: TGTGCCAGCAGTGAAGGGGAGGGGTATGGCTACACCTTC.